Shown below are 27 T cell receptor beta chains from a single sample sequenced in a study of shared clonotypes between healthy human individuals. Measured with immunoSEQ multiplex PCR; TCRdb has only the in-frame clones, and not every one. The data contain 2 million to 2.5 million clones, just under 95% of them seen just once; the ten biggest clones take up about 0.41%. The material sequenced was naive CD4+ T cells from PBMCs. Subset given: CD45RA+ positively selected. The receptors originated from a man between 18 and 35 years old in good health. Some clones in this sample may be carry-over from other donors' samples.

CDR3 nucleotides: TGTGCCAGCAGTTATGCAGGTATCCAAGAGACCCAGTACTTC. Its protein product is CASSYAGIQETQYF. The chain carries TRBV6-5 and TRBJ2-5; D remains unclear. CDR3 length: 14 residues. Trimming left V 3 bases short and J 1 base short, with 9 bases between. In germline, CDR1 is MNHEY, CDR2 SVGAGI.

This clone was detected once. The chain employs TRBV5-1 and TRBJ2-7; D gene ambiguous. The V and J ends lost 6 bases and 4 bases respectively, with 8 bases between them. Germline V CDR1 and CDR2: SGHRS, YFSETQ. This CDR3 spans 11 amino acids. This chain's CDR3 is CASTDSYEQYF. The CDR3, as DNA: TGCGCCAGCACCGATTCGTACGAGCAGTACTTC.

The chain combines TRBV13 with TRBJ2-5, with 10 bases fitting TRBD2. CDR1 is PRHDT and CDR2 is FYEKMQ in the germline V gene (reference sequence). This CDR3 has 15 residues. V was clipped by 0 bases and J by 7 bases; unmatched bases: 5. The CDR3 DNA reads TGTGCCAGCAGCTTAGGGCCAGCGGGAGGGGTGACCCAGTACTTC. Translating it yields CASSLGPAGGVTQYF.

J is TRBJ2-1 and V is TRBV5-1, with 9 bases that match TRBD2. CDR1 is SGHRS and CDR2 is YFSETQ in the germline V gene. J was trimmed by 7 bases and V by 2 bases; bases with no gene match: 10. The CDR3 extends over 16 amino acids. CDR3 bases: TGCGCCAGCAGCTTTGGAGGCGGGAGGGTAGAGAATGAGCAGTTCTTC. Its protein product is CASSFGGGRVENEQFF.

The chain is built from TRBV11-2 and TRBJ1-2; 12 bases are a match to TRBD1. The CDR3 has 15 residues. The V gene end was trimmed by 1 base and the J gene end by 14 bases; junction bases not matched to a gene: 11. The germline V gene has CDR1 SGHAT and CDR2 FQNNGV. The CDR3 nucleotides read TGTGCCAGCAGCTTAGTCTCGGGACAGGGGGCCTCCTGGACCTTC. Translation: CASSLVSGQGASWTF. Drawing the rest from reference TRBV11-2 and TRBJ1-2, the complete variable domain is EAGVAQSPRYKIIEKRQSVAFWCNPISGHATLYWYQQILGQGPKLLIQFQNNGVVDDSQLPKDRFSAERLKGVDSTLKIQPAKLEDSAVYLCASSLVSGQGASWTFGSGTRLTVV.

The genes are TRBV5-1 and TRBJ2-7; TRBD2 is a possible D gene (6 bases). The ends were cut back, 4 bases at V and 3 bases at J, with 20 bases in the middle. The germline V gene encodes CDR1 SGHRS and CDR2 YFSETQ. The CDR3 contains 16 residues. This CDR3 is CASSTASGTGYYEQYF. The CDR3 bases are TGCGCCAGCAGCACGGCCTCCGGGACTGGCTACTACGAGCAGTACTTC. Drawing the rest from reference TRBV5-1 and TRBJ2-7, the complete variable domain is KAGVTQTPRYLIKTRGQQVTLSCSPISGHRSVSWYQQTPGQGLQFLFEYFSETQRNKGNFPGRFSGRQFSNSRSEMNVSTLELGDSALYLCASSTASGTGYYEQYFGPGTRLTVT.

The chain combines TRBV5-1 with TRBJ2-6; D remains ambiguous. Germline assignment: CDR1 SGHRS and CDR2 YFSETQ. Trimming removed 5 bases at V and 2 bases at J, with 8 bases between. This CDR3 contains 14 residues. The CDR3 nucleotides read TGCGCCAGCAGTTCGGACCCTGGGGCCAACGTCCTGACTTTC. It encodes CASSSDPGANVLTF.

The rearrangement uses TRBV28 and TRBJ2-7; weak D call: TRBD1 (6 bases). The CDR3 covers 14 residues. Germline V gene sequence: CDR1 MDHEN, CDR2 SYDVKM. With 6 bases removed from V and 0 bases from J, the gap between germline ends came to 12 bases. The CDR3 spells CASSLQGTSYEQYF. The CDR3 region has the DNA TGTGCCAGCAGCCTACAGGGTACCTCCTACGAGCAGTACTTC.

The CDR3 loop is CASSQNRGLSYGYTF. The CDR3 DNA reads TGCGCCAGCAGCCAGAACAGGGGGCTTAGCTATGGCTACACCTTC. The rearrangement links TRBV4-3 to TRBJ1-2; 9 nucleotides agree with TRBD1. The CDR3 loop spans 15 amino acids. V trimming: 3 bases; J trimming: 4 bases; junction bases outside the gene matches: 6. The germline V gene has CDR1 LGHNA and CDR2 YSLEER.

The CDR3 bases are TGTGCCAGCAGCTTAGATGCGGGGGTACCCTACGAGCAGTACTTC. Its translation is CASSLDAGVPYEQYF. The genes are TRBV7-2 and TRBJ2-7, with 7 positions matching TRBD2. Germline CDR1 SGHTA, CDR2 FQGNSA. The CDR3 contains 15 residues. J was trimmed by 2 bases and V by 1 base; bases with no gene match: 5.

This clone was seen only a few times. The V call is TRBV5-6, the J call TRBJ2-3; D is possibly TRBD1 (6 bases). The CDR3 contains 18 residues. Germline values: CDR1 SGHDT, CDR2 YYEEEE. The V and J ends lost 2 bases and 0 bases respectively, with 19 bases between them. The CDR3 bases are TGTGCCAGCAGCTTCCGGCAGGGGAACCGCTTTAGCACAGATACGCAGTATTTT. It codes for CASSFRQGNRFSTDTQYF. The whole variable domain, remainder taken from reference TRBV5-6 and TRBJ2-3, is DAGVTQSPTHLIKTRGQQVTLRCSPKSGHDTVSWYQQALGQGPQFIFQYYEEEERQRGNFPDRFSGHQFPNYSSELNVNALLLGDSALYLCASSFRQGNRFSTDTQYFGPGTRLTVL.

The V gene is TRBV6-5, the J gene TRBJ1-3, with TRBD1 identical over 8 bases. This CDR3 region has 14 residues. V dropped 0 bases and J dropped 8; count of bases not matched to a gene: 3. The germline V gene has CDR1 MNHEY and CDR2 SVGAGI. CDR3 in amino acids: CASSYSDRGDTIYF. The CDR3 coding sequence is TGTGCCAGCAGTTACTCTGACAGGGGAGACACCATATATTTT.

In its sample, this clone was seen once. The rearrangement links TRBV7-9 to TRBJ2-7, with a weak D call TRBD1 (6 bases). Deletions cut 2 bases from V and 4 bases from J, with 15 bases between. The CDR3 totals 15 residues. Germline values: CDR1 SEHNR, CDR2 FQNEAQ (reference sequence). CDR3 region: CASSLIWGPQYEQYF. DNA of the CDR3: TGTGCCAGCAGCTTAATTTGGGGGCCCCAATACGAGCAGTACTTC.

This clone has a handful of counts. The genes are TRBV28 and TRBJ1-5; TRBD1 matches 7 bases. The CDR3 sequence is 13 residues long. CDR1 MDHEN and CDR2 SYDVKM come from the germline V gene. The junction had 5 bases not matched to a gene; V was cut back by 6 bases and J by 6 bases. CDR3 residues: CASRQGQSQPQHF. The CDR3, as DNA: TGTGCCAGCAGACAGGGGCAGAGTCAGCCCCAGCATTTT.

The V gene is TRBV6-4, the J gene TRBJ1-1; a weak D match, TRBD1 (5 bases). The V gene lost 6 bases and the J gene lost 11 bases, with 13 bases spanning the gap. Germline V gives CDR1 MRHNA, CDR2 SNTAGT. The CDR3 is made up of 11 amino acids. The DNA for the CDR3 is TGTGCCAGCAGGAGAGGGGAGTTGGCTTTCTTT. Its protein product is CASRRGELAFF.

DNA of the CDR3: TGTGCCAGCAGTTACTCGAAGGCCGGGGCCTATGGCTACACCTTC. It translates to CASSYSKAGAYGYTF. The J gene is TRBJ1-2, the V gene TRBV6-6, with D perhaps matching TRBD1 (5 bases). The V end lost 0 bases, the J end lost 4 bases, and 12 bases lay between the germline ends. This CDR3 is 15 amino acids long. Per the germline V gene, CDR1 is MNHNY and CDR2 is SVGAGI (reference sequence).

This rearrangement joins TRBV9 to TRBJ1-2; D not resolved. CDR1 and CDR2 (germline): SGDLS, YYNGEE. V was trimmed by 0 bases and J by 7 bases, leaving 16 bases between them. CDR3 length: 15 residues. The CDR3 region has the DNA TGTGCCAGCAGCGTAGCTACGGGTAAACGTGGTGGCTACACCTTC. This gives the protein CASSVATGKRGGYTF.

This clone showed up just once. The chain recombines TRBV6-1 with TRBJ2-7, with a possible D match to TRBD2 (6 bases). The CDR3 runs to 16 residues. The V end was cut by 0 bases, the J end by 4 bases, with 16 bases between. The germline V gene has CDR1 MNHNS and CDR2 SASEGT. The CDR3 reads CASSEAGRSSGYEQYF. CDR3 sequence (DNA): TGTGCCAGCAGTGAAGCCGGCAGAAGTAGCGGATACGAGCAGTACTTC.

This rearrangement joins TRBV29-1 to TRBJ2-2; 7 bases agree with TRBD1. Trimming at V came to 7 bases and at J to 1 base, leaving 9 bases not matched to a gene. The CDR3 runs 15 residues. The germline CDR1 and CDR2 sequences are SQVTM and ANQGSEA. In DNA form, the CDR3 reads TGCAGCGCCCTGGACAGGTTAGAGAACACCGGGGAGCTGTTTTTT. Translating gives CSALDRLENTGELFF.

The genes are TRBV28 and TRBJ1-5; 9 nucleotides match TRBD1. V shed 6 bases, J shed 3 bases, and the junction held 3 bases outside the gene matches. The CDR3 is made up of 14 amino acids. Germline CDR1 and CDR2: MDHEN and SYDVKM. The CDR3, as DNA: TGTGCCAGCAGCGGACAGGGGATCAATCAGCCCCAGCATTTT. Its protein is CASSGQGINQPQHF.

Regarding this clone: A read error may account for a junction end that differs from germline. The chain employs TRBV29-1 and TRBJ1-3; D unclear. This CDR3 spans 12 amino acids. CDR1 and CDR2 (germline): SQVTM, ANQGSEA. The chain's CDR3 is CSVLRTGNIIYF. For the CDR3, the DNA is TGCAGCGTTTTACGGACTGGAAACATCATATATTTT.

V is TRBV9 and J is TRBJ1-2; weak D call: TRBD1 (6 bases). Between the trimmed V and J ends, which lost 4 bases and 5 bases, there was a span of 12 bases. There are 13 residues in the CDR3. Germline lookup yields CDR1 SGDLS and CDR2 YYNGEE. CDR3 in amino acids: CASSTRDTYGYTF. The CDR3 DNA sequence: TGTGCCAGCAGCACGCGGGACACGTATGGCTACACCTTC.

A note on this clone: The same CDR3 also results from other DNA sequences found in this sample. The J gene is TRBJ1-1, the V gene TRBV7-2; D is unresolved. The CDR3 has 14 amino acids. Germline V gene lookup returns CDR1 SGHTA and CDR2 FQGNSA. Deletions cut 1 base from V and 0 bases from J, with 6 bases between. Here the CDR3 DNA reads TGTGCCAGCAGCTTAGGAACTGTGAACACTGAAGCTTTCTTT. Its protein product is CASSLGTVNTEAFF.

This clone was picked up one time. The chain employs TRBV7-2 and TRBJ2-7; TRBD1 might be the D (6 bases). The V and J ends lost 5 bases and 6 bases respectively, with 17 bases between them. CDR1 and CDR2 from the germline V gene are SGHTA and FQGNSA. The CDR3 covers 14 residues. The CDR3 region has the DNA TGTGCCAGCAGCAAACCCGGACAGTCCAGCGAGCAGTACTTC. Protein sequence: CASSKPGQSSEQYF.

This clone was found once. The chain uses TRBV11-3 and TRBJ2-5, with D possibly called TRBD1 or TRBD2 (5 bases each). V was clipped by 5 bases and J by 6 bases, with 16 bases between them. The length of the CDR3 is 14 residues. CDR1 and CDR2 from the germline V gene are SGHNT and YENEEA. CDR3 sequence: CASSHQGVRQTQYF. CDR3 bases: TGTGCCAGCAGCCATCAGGGAGTACGGCAGACCCAGTACTTC.

This clone has only a few counts. V usage is TRBV7-9 and J usage is TRBJ1-1; no clear D gene. V was clipped by 4 bases and J by 1 base, with 10 bases between them. From germline, CDR1 is SEHNR and CDR2 FQNEAQ (reference sequence). This CDR3 contains 14 residues. The CDR3 is CASSSQTWNTEAFF. In DNA, the CDR3 is TGTGCCAGCAGCTCCCAAACGTGGAACACTGAAGCTTTCTTT. Together with reference TRBV7-9 and TRBJ1-1, the CDR3 gives the full variable domain: DTGVSQNPRHKITKRGQNVTFRCDPISEHNRLYWYRQTLGQGPEFLTYFQNEAQLEKSRLLSDRFSAERPKGSFSTLEIQRTEQGDSAMYLCASSSQTWNTEAFFGQGTRLTVV.

V usage is TRBV4-2 and J usage is TRBJ2-3; TRBD2 matches at 12 bases. The CDR3 is made up of 15 amino acids. The V gene's germline CDR1 is LGHNA and CDR2 YNFKEQ. V lost 6 bases and J lost 4; bases outside the gene matches: 5. The CDR3 bases are TGTGCCAGCAGGCGACTAGCGGGAGTAGCAGATACGCAGTATTTT. Residues: CASRRLAGVADTQYF.